This section outlines one T cell receptor (beta chain) sequence together with its context. Data came from immunoSEQ multiplex PCR; TCRdb stores just in-frame clones and leaves some out. The sample records over 200,000 clones, 85% to 90% being singletons. The sample originates from a study of blood T cell repertoires in COVID-19. V was pared by 5 bases and J by 0 bases, with 14 bases between. CDR1 and CDR2 (germline): SEHNR, FQNEAQ (reference sequence). The CDR3 loop spans 16 amino acids. The V call is TRBV7-9, the J call TRBJ2-4; D is possibly TRBD1 (6 bases). Sequenced input: PBMCs or T cells enriched from blood (not recorded which). The TCR sequence derives from a man in his late teens or twenties who had recovered from COVID-19. For the CDR3, the DNA is TGTGCCAGCAGCATGACGGGGACACTAGCCAAAAACATTCAGTACTTC. Translating it yields CASSMTGTLAKNIQYF.